These 17 T cell receptor beta chains share one sample of origin, sequenced in a study of human T cells and chemical hapten exposure. Described time point: patch test 1, 2 weeks after DPC sensitization. Treatment specified: therapeutic diphenylcyclopropenone sensitization with weekly scalp DPC. TCRdb re-called the RACE reads through MiXCR, storing one row per CDR3 protein. The table lists roughly 180,000 distinct CDR3 sequences, 20% to 25% of them singletons. The source was whole blood, collected in connection with sensitization to the hapten diphenylcyclopropenone (DPC). These receptors all come from a woman in her 50s with alopecia areata. Some clones in this sample may be carry-over from other donors' samples.

This chain connects TRBV27 to TRBJ1-1; the D is unclear. CDR3 length: 11 amino acids. Germline V gene lookup returns CDR1 MNHEY and CDR2 SMNVEV (reference sequence). V was clipped by 2 bases and J by 9 bases, with 7 bases between them. CDR3 amino acids: CASSLAVQAFF. As DNA, the CDR3 is TGTGCCAGCAGTTTAGCAGTCCAAGCTTTCTTT.

This clonotype has a handful of counts. The chain has TRBV25-1 and TRBJ2-1, with D unclear. CDR1 is MGHDK and CDR2 is SYGVNS in the germline V gene. V gave up 4 bases and J gave up 6 bases, with 10 bases separating them. The CDR3 is made up of 13 amino acids. This CDR3 is CASSVSSPNEQFF. The CDR3 DNA reads as TGTGCCAGCAGTGTGAGCAGTCCCAATGAGCAGTTCTTC.

V gene TRBV19 combines with J gene TRBJ2-7; 8 nucleotides align to TRBD1. This CDR3 comprises 13 residues. J gave up 1 base and V 10 bases, and 6 bases lay outside the gene matches. The germline V gene has CDR1 LNHDA and CDR2 SQIVND (reference sequence). CDR3 coding DNA: TGTGCCACCGCTAGACAGGGGTCCTACGAGCAGTACTTC. This gives the protein CATARQGSYEQYF.

This clonotype was seen a handful of times. The rearrangement uses TRBV7-2 and TRBJ2-7; perhaps TRBD2 as D (6 bases). CDR3 length: 15 residues. CDR1 and CDR2 (germline): SGHTA, FQGNSA. The V gene lost 5 bases and the J gene lost 0 bases, with 14 bases spanning the gap. The CDR3 nucleotides read TGTGCCAGCAGCAAAGACCCCGGGAGCTCCTACGAGCAGTACTTC. This encodes CASSKDPGSSYEQYF.

V is TRBV29-1 and J is TRBJ1-2; 7 nucleotides align to TRBD1. CDR3 length equals 15 residues. Unmatched junction bases numbered 12, after V lost 5 bases and J lost 3 bases. Germline CDR1 reads SQVTM; CDR2 reads ANQGSEA. CDR3 residues: CSVQTPSTGDYGYTF. The DNA for the CDR3 is TGCAGCGTTCAAACCCCGTCCACAGGGGACTATGGCTACACCTTC. Full variable domain (remainder filled in from reference TRBV29-1 and TRBJ1-2): SAVISQKPSRDICQRGTSLTIQCQVDSQVTMMFWYRQQPGQSLTLIATANQGSEATYESGFVIDKFPISRPNLTFSTLTVSNMSPEDSSIYLCSVQTPSTGDYGYTFGSGTRLTVV.

This clonotype was seen a few times. CDR3 loop: CASSHNSRQQETQYF. For the CDR3, the DNA is TGTGCCAGCAGCCATAACTCGAGACAGCAAGAGACCCAGTACTTC. The rearrangement joins TRBV5-5 to TRBJ2-5, with D tentatively TRBD1 (5 bases). This CDR3 spans 15 amino acids. V dropped 4 bases and J dropped 2 bases, with 15 bases sitting between them. Germline CDR1 SGHKS, CDR2 YYEKEE (reference sequence).

This clonotype was seen a single time. The chain has TRBV10-3 and TRBJ1-1; D is possibly TRBD1 (5 bases). The CDR3 contains 15 residues. The germline gives CDR1 ENHRY, CDR2 SYGVKD. V was trimmed by 2 bases and J by 1 base, leaving 11 bases between them. CDR3: CAISEGGAGNTEAFF. CDR3 bases: TGTGCCATCAGTGAGGGAGGGGCCGGGAACACTGAAGCTTTCTTT.

This clonotype was counted between two and nine times. The J gene is TRBJ2-1, the V gene TRBV6-2 or TRBV6-3; 8 positions agree with TRBD1. Germline assignment: CDR1 MNHEY and CDR2 SVGEGT. With V trimmed by 6 bases and J by 12 bases, 7 bases remained unmatched. The CDR3 length is 12 residues. CDR3 loop: CASRTGVFVQFF. CDR3 coding DNA: TGTGCCAGCAGGACAGGGGTTTTCGTGCAGTTCTTC.

The V and J genes are TRBV20-1 and TRBJ1-5, with a possible D match to TRBD1 (5 bases). Germline V gene sequence: CDR1 DFQATT, CDR2 SNEGSKA (reference sequence). The CDR3 is 12 residues long. Trimming removed 1 base at V and 11 bases at J, with 12 bases between. CDR3 nucleotides: TGCAGTGCTAGAGGGGGGGGGTCAGCCCAGCATTTT. Its translation: CSARGGGSAQHF.

The V call is TRBV5-1, the J call TRBJ1-2; TRBD1 agrees at 10 bases. The germline V gene encodes CDR1 SGHRS and CDR2 YFSETQ. The V gene end was trimmed by 4 bases and the J gene end by 4 bases; junction bases not matched to a gene: 10. The CDR3 totals 16 residues. The CDR3 DNA reads as TGCGCCAGCAGCCAAACCCACGACAGGGGGCTCTATGGCTACACCTTC. Translating gives CASSQTHDRGLYGYTF. Full variable domain (outside the CDR3, taken from reference TRBV5-1 and TRBJ1-2): KAGVTQTPRYLIKTRGQQVTLSCSPISGHRSVSWYQQTPGQGLQFLFEYFSETQRNKGNFPGRFSGRQFSNSRSEMNVSTLELGDSALYLCASSQTHDRGLYGYTFGSGTRLTVV.

This clonotype was counted only a few times. This chain connects TRBV20-1 to TRBJ2-7; D is ambiguous. The CDR3 has 13 residues. Per germline, CDR1 DFQATT and CDR2 SNEGSKA (reference sequence). V was trimmed by 6 bases and J by 2 bases, leaving 14 bases between them. The CDR3 protein is CSARPEVAYEQYF. The CDR3 region has the DNA TGCAGTGCCCGCCCCGAGGTAGCCTACGAGCAGTACTTC.

This clonotype was seen a handful of times. V and J are TRBV29-1 and TRBJ1-1; D remains ambiguous. The CDR3 runs 13 residues. V dropped 7 bases and J dropped 0 bases, with 12 bases sitting between them. Looked up from germline, CDR1 is SQVTM and CDR2 is ANQGSEA. The CDR3 DNA follows: TGCAGCGCCGCCGGCCAGATGAACACTGAAGCTTTCTTT. It yields the protein CSAAGQMNTEAFF.

The chain couples TRBV7-9 to TRBJ2-2; unclear D gene. V lost 0 bases and J lost 5, with 1 base in between. The CDR3 sequence is 12 residues long. Germline V gene data show CDR1 as SEHNR and CDR2 as FQNEAQ (reference sequence). CDR3 loop: CASSLATGELFF. CDR3 in DNA: TGTGCCAGCAGCTTAGCGACCGGGGAGCTGTTTTTT.

J is TRBJ2-7 and V is TRBV6-1, with 7 bases matching TRBD1. This CDR3 contains 14 residues. V gave up 3 bases and J gave up 4 bases; unmatched junction bases: 6. Germline V gives CDR1 MNHNS, CDR2 SASEGT. CDR3 sequence reads: CASSERQGWYEQYF. The CDR3 DNA reads as TGTGCCAGCAGTGAGAGACAGGGATGGTACGAGCAGTACTTC.

This clonotype was picked up many times. The chain links TRBV10-2 to TRBJ1-1; D call uncertain. The germline V and J ends were trimmed by 4 bases and 1 base, with 7 bases remaining between them. Looked up from germline, CDR1 is WSHSY and CDR2 is SAAADI. The CDR3 length is 13 residues. The chain's CDR3 is CASSGSRNTEAFF. DNA for the CDR3: TGCGCCAGCAGTGGAAGCAGGAACACTGAAGCTTTCTTT.

The chain combines TRBV10-3 with TRBJ2-2, with unresolved D. This CDR3 has 14 amino acids. Germline V gene data show CDR1 as ENHRY and CDR2 as SYGVKD. V was pared by 0 bases and J by 7 bases, with 9 bases between. The CDR3 is CAISESTRVGELFF. CDR3 DNA: TGTGCCATCAGTGAGTCGACTCGAGTCGGGGAGCTGTTTTTT.

CDR3 amino acids: CASSLGLAESSYEQYF. As DNA, the CDR3 is TGTGCCAGCAGCCTAGGCCTAGCAGAATCATCCTACGAGCAGTACTTC. J is TRBJ2-7 and V is TRBV7-8; tentatively, D is TRBD2 (5 bases). CDR3 length: 16 amino acids. The V gene's germline CDR1 is SGHVS and CDR2 FQNEAQ. The ends were cut back, 5 bases at V and 1 base at J, with 18 bases in the middle.